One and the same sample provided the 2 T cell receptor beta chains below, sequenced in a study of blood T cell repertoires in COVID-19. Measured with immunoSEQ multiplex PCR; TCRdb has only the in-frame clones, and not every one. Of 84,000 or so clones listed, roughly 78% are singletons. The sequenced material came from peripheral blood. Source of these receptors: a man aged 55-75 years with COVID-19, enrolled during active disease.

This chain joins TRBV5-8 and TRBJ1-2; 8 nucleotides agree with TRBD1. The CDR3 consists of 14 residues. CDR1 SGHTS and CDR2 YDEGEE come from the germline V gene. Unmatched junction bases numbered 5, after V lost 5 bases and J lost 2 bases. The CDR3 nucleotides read TGTGCCAGCAGACGATGGACAGGGAACTATGGCTACACCTTC. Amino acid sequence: CASRRWTGNYGYTF.

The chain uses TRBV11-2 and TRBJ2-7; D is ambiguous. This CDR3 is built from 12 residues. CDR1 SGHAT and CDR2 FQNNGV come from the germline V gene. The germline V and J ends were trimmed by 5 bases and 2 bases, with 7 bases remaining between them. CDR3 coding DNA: TGTGCCAGCAGCCCTACGGCCTACGAGCAGTACTTC. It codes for CASSPTAYEQYF.